Each of the 12 T cell receptor beta chains below was sequenced from the same sample in a study of blood T cell repertoires in COVID-19. Assay: immunoSEQ multiplex PCR; the TCRdb copy retains only in-frame clones and omits some. The repertoire holds around 320,000 clones, with nearly 90% as singletons. Sample: peripheral blood. These receptor sequences come from a woman aged 25 to 39 with COVID-19, enrolled during active disease.

In its sample, this clone was seen once. This sequence joins TRBV18 and TRBJ1-5, with no clear D. V lost 3 bases and J 3 bases, leaving 9 bases between the germline ends. This CDR3 comprises 14 residues. Germline V gene data show CDR1 as KGHSH and CDR2 as LQKENI. The CDR3 DNA follows: TGTGCCAGCTCACCTGCACTTACCAATCAGCCCCAGCATTTT. Its translation is CASSPALTNQPQHF.

The sample holds one count of this clone. The sample contains more than one DNA sequence encoding this CDR3. The rearrangement uses TRBV20-1 and TRBJ1-1; D unclear. This CDR3 region has 11 residues. V lost 5 bases, J lost 1 base, and 5 bases lay in between. Germline V gene lookup returns CDR1 DFQATT and CDR2 SNEGSKA (reference sequence). This CDR3 is CSALRNTEAFF. DNA for the CDR3: TGCAGTGCTTTGAGGAACACTGAAGCTTTCTTT.

The rearrangement links TRBV10-3 to TRBJ1-1, with a weak D call TRBD1 (6 bases). Trimming pared 3 bases from V and 1 base from J, leaving 12 bases between. CDR3 size: 15 residues. CDR1 and CDR2 from the germline V gene are ENHRY and SYGVKD. The CDR3 DNA sequence: TGTGCCATCAGTGACCCAGGGGTCGGGAACACTGAAGCTTTCTTT. This encodes CAISDPGVGNTEAFF.

The chain has TRBV30 and TRBJ1-2; 8 bases are shared with TRBD1. This CDR3 has 15 amino acids. With 5 bases clipped from V and 4 bases from J, the junction kept 12 bases outside the gene matches. Germline lookup yields CDR1 GTSNPN and CDR2 SVGIG (reference sequence). DNA for the CDR3: TGTGCCTGGGGGGGATTTGGACAGGGCCTCTATGGCTACACCTTC. Translation gives CAWGGFGQGLYGYTF.

J is TRBJ1-5 and V is TRBV19, with D maybe TRBD1 (5 bases). The CDR3 consists of 12 residues. The V end was cut by 1 base, the J end by 9 bases, with 7 bases between. Germline loops: CDR1 LNHDA, CDR2 SQIVND (reference sequence). CDR3 protein: CASSIGGTPQHF. DNA for the CDR3: TGTGCCAGTAGTATAGGGGGCACGCCCCAGCATTTT. Full variable domain (rest looked up from reference TRBV19 and TRBJ1-5): DGGITQSPKYLFRKEGQNVTLSCEQNLNHDAMYWYRQDPGQGLRLIYYSQIVNDFQKGDIAEGYSVSREKKESFPLTVTSAQKNPTAFYLCASSIGGTPQHFGDGTRLSIL.

The chain uses TRBV12-5 and TRBJ1-3, with 8 bases identical to TRBD1. The CDR3 extends over 17 amino acids. Trimming removed 1 base from V and 0 bases from J; junction bases left unmatched: 5. Per the germline V gene, CDR1 is LGHNT and CDR2 is FRNRAP. DNA for the CDR3: TGTGCTAGTGGTTTGGGGCAGGGGGCAGACTCTGGAAACACCATATATTTT. It yields the protein CASGLGQGADSGNTIYF.

In DNA form, the CDR3 reads TGTGCCAGCACCGACAGCCTGGGGGGCTACACCTTC. This translates into CASTDSLGGYTF. This chain connects TRBV27 to TRBJ1-2, with D possibly TRBD1 on 5 matching bases. Trimming removed 7 bases from V and 8 bases from J, with 14 bases in between. CDR1 and CDR2 (germline): MNHEY, SMNVEV (reference sequence). The CDR3 covers 12 residues.

This clone was recorded a few times. The J gene is TRBJ2-1, the V gene TRBV2; D is perhaps TRBD1 (6 bases). The CDR3 contains 15 residues. Per germline, CDR1 SNHLY and CDR2 FYNNEI. V lost 1 base, J lost 4 bases, and 11 bases lay in between. CDR3 sequence: CASSEGVGQYNEQFF. Here the CDR3 DNA reads TGTGCCAGCAGTGAAGGAGTTGGACAGTACAATGAGCAGTTCTTC.

V and J are TRBV3-1 (or the pseudogene TRBV3-2) and TRBJ2-5; perhaps D is TRBD1 or TRBD2 (6 bases each). There are 13 residues in the CDR3. Germline assignment: CDR1 LGHDT and CDR2 YNNKEL (reference sequence). The V and J ends lost 8 bases and 1 base respectively, with 11 bases between them. CDR3 amino acids: CASRRGPQETQYF. Written as DNA, the CDR3 is TGTGCCAGCCGCCGGGGGCCCCAAGAGACCCAGTACTTC.

V usage is TRBV18 and J usage is TRBJ1-3; no firm D call. The CDR3 spans 13 residues. The V gene lost 4 bases and the J gene lost 0 bases, with 4 bases spanning the gap. From germline, CDR1 is KGHSH and CDR2 LQKENI. CDR3 protein: CASSLHSGNTIYF. The CDR3 DNA sequence: TGTGCCAGCTCACTACACTCTGGAAACACCATATATTTT.

This chain joins TRBV2 and TRBJ2-3; D ambiguous. Germline V gene lookup returns CDR1 SNHLY and CDR2 FYNNEI. The CDR3 has 14 residues. V was trimmed by 0 bases and J by 4 bases, leaving 8 bases between them. The CDR3 reads CASSEAPLADTQYF. The CDR3 DNA follows: TGTGCCAGCAGTGAAGCGCCCCTAGCAGATACGCAGTATTTT. The complete variable domain, with remaining parts taken from reference TRBV2 and TRBJ2-3, reads EPEVTQTPSHQVTQMGQEVILRCVPISNHLYFYWYRQILGQKVEFLVSFYNNEISEKSEIFDDQFSVERPDGSNFTLKIRSTKLEDSAMYFCASSEAPLADTQYFGPGTRLTVL.

The chain carries TRBV3-1 (or the pseudogene TRBV3-2) and TRBJ1-1, with D perhaps matching TRBD1 (6 bases). The V and J ends lost 4 bases and 8 bases respectively, with 14 bases between them. The CDR3 is made up of 13 amino acids. Germline loops: CDR1 LGHDT, CDR2 YNNKEL (reference sequence). CDR3 region: CASSPSSGTEAFF. In DNA form, the CDR3 reads TGTGCCAGCAGCCCGAGCTCCGGGACAGAAGCTTTCTTT.